The clone carrying this T cell receptor beta chain was seen only a few times. The sample comes from a study of identical twins. TCRdb processed the 5' RACE reads anew with MiXCR; each CDR3 protein has one entry. Of approximately 530,000 distinct CDR3 sequences listed, around 20% are singletons. These data were also reused for a study on yellow fever vaccine responses in identical twins.

Sequenced: CD4+ T cells sorted from blood. The sequence derives from a woman younger than 30 in good health.

For the CDR3, the DNA is TGTGCCAGCAGCCCCGGGCGGACAGGCGGTAGGGATACGCAGTATTTT. This gives the protein CASSPGRTGGRDTQYF. J is TRBJ2-3 and V is TRBV7-8, with 7 bases fitting TRBD1. Per germline, CDR1 SGHVS and CDR2 FQNEAQ. Germline trimming cut 5 bases from V and 6 bases from J; bases unmatched to any gene: 14. The CDR3 runs 16 residues.